A single sample gave rise to the 10 T cell receptor beta chains below, sequenced in a study of human T cells and chemical hapten exposure. The sample's time point: patch test 1, 2 weeks after DPC sensitization. The treatment: therapeutic diphenylcyclopropenone sensitization with weekly scalp DPC. Each CDR3 protein gets one entry after TCRdb re-called the RACE reads with MiXCR. The table has roughly 360,000 distinct CDR3 sequences, around 5% seen once; the top ten hold under 3%. This sample comprised whole blood, obtained in connection with sensitization to the hapten diphenylcyclopropenone (DPC). These receptors were collected from a woman in her forties or fifties with alopecia areata. Some clones in this sample may be carry-over from other donors' samples.

This clonotype was seen more than once but under ten times. The chain couples TRBV12-3 or TRBV12-4 to TRBJ2-7, with a weak D call TRBD2 (6 bases). The CDR3 sequence is 13 residues long. V lost 0 bases, J lost 6 bases, and 9 bases lay in between. The CDR3 region has the DNA TGTGCCAGCAGTTTAGCGCGGGGATTCGAGCAGTACTTC. Its protein product is CASSLARGFEQYF.

This clonotype was seen ten or more times. The genes are TRBV6-5 and TRBJ1-5; 8 positions match TRBD1. V lost 7 bases and J lost 4; bases outside the gene matches: 6. There are 14 residues in the CDR3. Germline assignment: CDR1 MNHEY and CDR2 SVGAGI. CDR3 sequence (DNA): TGTGCCAGCACCCCAGGGGGCGGGAATCAGCCCCAGCATTTT. Protein: CASTPGGGNQPQHF.

This clonotype was counted at least ten times. The chain is built from TRBV27 and TRBJ1-6; D call uncertain. V was trimmed by 0 bases and J by 9 bases, leaving 6 bases between them. The CDR3 has 13 amino acids. Germline V gene lookup returns CDR1 MNHEY and CDR2 SMNVEV (reference sequence). In nucleotides, the CDR3 is TGTGCCAGCAGTTTATCGAAGGTTTCACCCCTCCACTTT. It encodes CASSLSKVSPLHF.

This clonotype came up a few times. This chain connects TRBV6-1 to TRBJ2-1; no reliable D call. The CDR3 length is 12 residues. Germline V lookup: CDR1 MNHNS, CDR2 SASEGT. Trimming shortened V by 11 bases and J by 7 bases, and 15 bases separated the two germline ends. CDR3 residues: CAGTGLGNEQFF. The CDR3 nucleotides read TGTGCCGGAACCGGTTTGGGAAATGAGCAGTTCTTC.

This clonotype was detected only a few times. The chain employs TRBV6-6 and TRBJ1-5, with 8 bases that match TRBD1. Germline CDR1 reads MNHNY; CDR2 reads SVGAGI (reference sequence). This CDR3 region has 15 residues. V was clipped by 4 bases and J by 2 bases; unmatched bases: 4. The CDR3 DNA sequence: TGTGCCAGCAGTTCCGCGACAGGGGGCAATCAGCCCCAGCATTTT. Protein product: CASSSATGGNQPQHF.

This clonotype was recorded many times. J is TRBJ1-5 and V is TRBV16; 9 bases fit TRBD1. The CDR3 loop spans 17 amino acids. Germline V gene lookup returns CDR1 KGHSY and CDR2 FQNENV. V shed 2 bases and J 4 bases; nucleotides not matched to a gene: 9. The CDR3 protein is CASSQPPEGTGNQPQHF. CDR3 sequence (DNA): TGTGCCAGCAGCCAACCCCCCGAGGGGACAGGGAATCAGCCCCAGCATTTT. The full variable domain, its missing parts supplied by reference TRBV16 and TRBJ1-5, is GEEVAQTPKHLVRGEGQKAKLYCAPIKGHSYVFWYQQVLKNEFKFLISFQNENVFDETGMPKERFSAKCLPNSPCSLEIQATKLEDSAVYFCASSQPPEGTGNQPQHFGDGTRLSIL.

The rearrangement joins TRBV2 to TRBJ2-5; 7 nucleotides agree with TRBD2. Germline lookup yields CDR1 SNHLY and CDR2 FYNNEI. V lost 1 base and J lost 6; bases outside the gene matches: 5. This CDR3 has 14 residues. DNA of the CDR3: TGTGCCAGCAGTGAAGGGTCGGGGGGAAAGACCCAGTACTTC. It translates to CASSEGSGGKTQYF.

V usage is TRBV12-3 or TRBV12-4 and J usage is TRBJ2-1; 11 bases agree with TRBD2. The V gene end was trimmed by 7 bases and the J gene end by 3 bases; junction bases not matched to a gene: 8. CDR3 length equals 16 residues. The CDR3 nucleotides are TGTGCCAGCAAACCCGGACTAGCGGGCATCTACAATGAGCAGTTCTTC. Translation gives CASKPGLAGIYNEQFF.

The chain links TRBV6-2 or TRBV6-3 to TRBJ2-1, with a possible D match to TRBD2 (5 bases). Germline values: CDR1 MNHEY, CDR2 SVGEGT. The CDR3 is made up of 16 amino acids. V was cut by 2 bases and J by 2 bases, with 13 bases left in between. DNA of the CDR3: TGTGCCAGCAGTTACCCCCCGGGGTTCACCTACAATGAGCAGTTCTTC. Protein: CASSYPPGFTYNEQFF.

The chain joins TRBV29-1 to TRBJ1-2, with a possible D match to TRBD1 (5 bases). The CDR3 loop spans 13 amino acids. The germline gives CDR1 SQVTM, CDR2 ANQGSEA. Trimming pared 6 bases from V and 0 bases from J, leaving 11 bases between. The CDR3 here is CSVQGGSNYGYTF. CDR3 in DNA: TGCAGCGTCCAGGGAGGGTCTAACTATGGCTACACCTTC. The entire variable domain, with the rest obtained from reference TRBV29-1 and TRBJ1-2, is as follows: SAVISQKPSRDICQRGTSLTIQCQVDSQVTMMFWYRQQPGQSLTLIATANQGSEATYESGFVIDKFPISRPNLTFSTLTVSNMSPEDSSIYLCSVQGGSNYGYTFGSGTRLTVV.